This is a list of T cell receptor beta chains from one sample in a study of blood T cell repertoires in COVID-19. Sequencing was performed with immunoSEQ multiplex PCR; in TCRdb, only in-frame clones are kept and a portion is missing. The sample has approximately 230,000 clones, approximately 90% seen once. Sequencing used peripheral blood. The receptors were sampled from a man between 18 and 29 years old with active or convalescent COVID-19. Both conserved end residues are part of each CDR3. The D gene is left open where the match is weak. The size entry is marked missing in some rows and otherwise reads once, few, many or a size class.

d_call	clone_size	cdr3_length	v_call	j_call	cdr3_nt	cdr3_aa
NA	NA	15	TRBV11-2	TRBJ2-5	TGTGCCAGCAGCTCCGGGACCTACGGGGGTGAGACCCAGTACTTC	CASSSGTYGGETQYF
NA	NA	18	TRBV19	TRBJ1-1	TGTGCCAGTAGTATAGTAGCCGGACAAAATACGCTGAACACTGAAGCTTTCTTT	CASSIVAGQNTLNTEAFF
NA	NA	15	TRBV4-1	TRBJ2-7	TGCGCCAGCAGCCAAGAACCGGCGGTCTCCTACGAGCAGTACTTC	CASSQEPAVSYEQYF
TRBD2	NA	16	TRBV24-1	TRBJ2-3	TGTGCCACCAGTGATTTAGGGACTAGCGGGACCCATACGCAGTATTTT	CATSDLGTSGTHTQYF
TRBD1	once	16	TRBV25-1	TRBJ2-2	TGTGCCAGCAGTGAAAACACAGGGGTAGGAACCGGGGAGCTGTTTTTT	CASSENTGVGTGELFF
NA	NA	13	TRBV9	TRBJ2-3	TGTGCCAGCAGCGACAGGGCCACAGATACGCAGTATTTT	CASSDRATDTQYF
TRBD1	NA	13	TRBV9	TRBJ2-5	TGTGCCAGCAGCGTAGTAGGGGGCGAGACCCAGTACTTC	CASSVVGGETQYF
NA	NA	17	TRBV7-6	TRBJ1-1	TGTGCCAGCAGCTTAGAGGGGCCAGGATTCATGAACACTGAAGCTTTCTTT	CASSLEGPGFMNTEAFF
NA	NA	15	TRBV6-5	TRBJ1-1	TGTGCCAGCAGTTACTCGGGGAGATTCAACACTGAAGCTTTCTTT	CASSYSGRFNTEAFF
TRBD2	NA	16	TRBV18	TRBJ2-5	TGTGCCAGCTCGCTCACTAGCGGGGGGCTCCAAGAGACCCAGTACTTC	CASSLTSGGLQETQYF
NA	NA	16	TRBV7-6	TRBJ2-2	TGTGCCAGCAGCTTAGTCCCGCAGGGTAACACCGGGGAGCTGTTTTTT	CASSLVPQGNTGELFF
TRBD2	NA	22	TRBV4-2	TRBJ2-5	TGTGCCAGCAGCCAAGATCTTGGGACGAAAGTAGCGGGAGGGCCAGGGGAAGAGACCCAGTACTTC	CASSQDLGTKVAGGPGEETQYF
TRBD1	NA	15	TRBV28	TRBJ2-7	TGTGCCAGCAGTTCCCGGACAGGGATCCCCTACGAGCAGTACTTC	CASSSRTGIPYEQYF
TRBD1	NA	19	TRBV4-1	TRBJ1-1	TGCGCCAGCAGCCCGAATGGGGCAGAGGGGGCGACGGGATACACTGAAGCTTTCTTT	CASSPNGAEGATGYTEAFF
TRBD2	NA	14	TRBV13	TRBJ2-7	TGTGCCAGCAGCTCTAGCGGGAGCACTTACGAGCAGTACTTC	CASSSSGSTYEQYF
TRBD1	NA	16	TRBV6-1	TRBJ1-6	TGTGCCAGCAGTGGCACAAGGACAGGGGCGGAATCACCCCTCCACTTT	CASSGTRTGAESPLHF
NA	NA	15	TRBV19	TRBJ2-5	TGTGCCAGTAGTATAGAGGCCCGAAAAAGAGAGACCCAGTACTTC	CASSIEARKRETQYF
TRBD2	NA	15	TRBV7-3	TRBJ2-3	TGTGCCAGCAGCCCCTTAGCGGGGGAGGCAGATACGCAGTATTTT	CASSPLAGEADTQYF
NA	NA	12	TRBV6-5	TRBJ2-7	TGTGCCAGCTCTACAGGGTCCTACGAGCAGTACTTC	CASSTGSYEQYF
NA	once	15	TRBV19	TRBJ2-2	TGTGCCAGTAGTCAGGGATTCTCGAACACCGGGGAGCTGTTTTTT	CASSQGFSNTGELFF
TRBD1	NA	15	TRBV13	TRBJ2-7	TGTGCCAGCAGCGTAGGGACAGCCGCGCCCTACGAGCAGTACTTC	CASSVGTAAPYEQYF
NA	NA	14	TRBV28	TRBJ2-3	TGTGCCAGCAGTTTACAGGGTACCACAGATACGCAGTATTTT	CASSLQGTTDTQYF
TRBD2	NA	15	TRBV5-6	TRBJ2-1	TGTGCCAGCAGCTTGGCCCCTCGGGGGGGCGGGGAGCAGTTCTTC	CASSLAPRGGGEQFF
NA	NA	14	TRBV9	TRBJ2-3	TGTGCCAGCAGCGTAGAATGGGGGGCAGATACGCAGTATTTT	CASSVEWGADTQYF
NA	NA	14	TRBV7-3	TRBJ2-1	TGTGCCAGCAGCTTAAACCGGCTGGAGGGTGAGCAGTTCTTC	CASSLNRLEGEQFF
TRBD1	NA	16	TRBV28	TRBJ2-5	TGTGCCAGCAGTTCTGGACAGGGCCCCTCCATAGAGACCCAGTACTTC	CASSSGQGPSIETQYF
TRBD2	NA	15	TRBV19	TRBJ2-1	TGTGCCAGTAGACCGGGACTAGCGGTCTACAATGAGCAGTTCTTC	CASRPGLAVYNEQFF
TRBD2	NA	14	TRBV6-5	TRBJ2-7	TGTGCCAGCAGTTACGGTCTAGCGGGCTACGAGCAGTACTTC	CASSYGLAGYEQYF
NA	NA	13	TRBV27	TRBJ2-7	TGTGCCAGCAGGGGAGGACTTGCCTACGAGCAGTACTTC	CASRGGLAYEQYF
TRBD1	NA	14	TRBV15	TRBJ1-2	TGTGCCACCAGCGAAGGACAGGCCGATTATGGCTACACCTTC	CATSEGQADYGYTF
TRBD2	NA	15	TRBV4-3	TRBJ2-7	TGCGCCAGCAGCCAAGATGCGGGAGGGCCCTACGAGCAGTACTTC	CASSQDAGGPYEQYF
NA	NA	14	TRBV11-1	TRBJ2-7	TGTGCCAGCAGCTTACTCTTACGCGTAGACGAGCAGTACTTC	CASSLLLRVDEQYF
NA	NA	15	TRBV5-8	TRBJ1-1	TGTGCCAGCAGCTTTCCGGACAGCGGGGCTACTGAAGCTTTCTTT	CASSFPDSGATEAFF
TRBD2	NA	17	TRBV9	TRBJ2-2	TGTGCCAGCAGCGTAGGGACTAGCGGGGGGGTCACCGGGGAGCTGTTTTTT	CASSVGTSGGVTGELFF
NA	NA	12	TRBV20-1	TRBJ2-7	TGCAGTGCTGGTGGAGGGCCCTACGAGCAGTACTTC	CSAGGGPYEQYF
NA	NA	13	TRBV12-3/TRBV12-4	TRBJ1-1	TGTGCCAGCAGCCCTGTCGACCGGGGAAAAGCTTTCTTT	CASSPVDRGKAFF
TRBD1	NA	18	TRBV19	TRBJ2-1	TGTGCCAGTAGACCCGGACAGGGAGAGAGGCCCAATTGGAATGAGCAGTTCTTC	CASRPGQGERPNWNEQFF
TRBD1	NA	14	TRBV9	TRBJ2-7	TGTGCCAGCAGCGTAGAACAGGGGTTCTACGAGCAGTACTTC	CASSVEQGFYEQYF
TRBD2	NA	16	TRBV19	TRBJ2-1	TGTGCCAGTAGTAAGTCGAGCGGGATGTCTTACAATGAGCAGTTCTTC	CASSKSSGMSYNEQFF
TRBD2	NA	16	TRBV4-2	TRBJ2-2	TGTGCCAGCAACCAAAGGAGGGGAGGGCACACCGGGGAGCTGTTTTTT	CASNQRRGGHTGELFF
NA	NA	16	TRBV29-1	TRBJ2-7	TGCAGCGTCGCGACAGTCCTACCGCTCCGTTCGATCGAGCAGTACTTC	CSVATVLPLRSIEQYF